This TCR beta chain was found in a study of patients and donors after allogeneic stem cell transplantation. The CDR3 consists of 17 residues. Germline V gene lookup returns CDR1 KGHSH and CDR2 LQKENI. V dropped 2 bases and J dropped 8; count of bases not matched to a gene: 16. One entry per CDR3 protein, called by TCRdb with MiXCR from the RT-PCR reads. The repertoire includes 900,000 to 1,000,000 distinct CDR3 sequences, more than 15% of them detected once, and around 6% sits in the top ten. Sample: blood, either unsorted or a sorted T cell fraction (not recorded which). The chain employs TRBV18 and TRBJ1-2; the match to TRBD1 covers 8 bases. The clonotype originates from a human donor who was either an allogeneic HSCT recipient or a stem cell or donor lymphocyte infusion donor (not recorded which). It is not recorded whose cells these are; they may come from a transplant donor. CDR3 DNA sequence: TGTGCCAGCTCACCAACGCCGTCCGCCAGGGGGCCGGGAGGCTACACCTTC. It codes for CASSPTPSARGPGGYTF.